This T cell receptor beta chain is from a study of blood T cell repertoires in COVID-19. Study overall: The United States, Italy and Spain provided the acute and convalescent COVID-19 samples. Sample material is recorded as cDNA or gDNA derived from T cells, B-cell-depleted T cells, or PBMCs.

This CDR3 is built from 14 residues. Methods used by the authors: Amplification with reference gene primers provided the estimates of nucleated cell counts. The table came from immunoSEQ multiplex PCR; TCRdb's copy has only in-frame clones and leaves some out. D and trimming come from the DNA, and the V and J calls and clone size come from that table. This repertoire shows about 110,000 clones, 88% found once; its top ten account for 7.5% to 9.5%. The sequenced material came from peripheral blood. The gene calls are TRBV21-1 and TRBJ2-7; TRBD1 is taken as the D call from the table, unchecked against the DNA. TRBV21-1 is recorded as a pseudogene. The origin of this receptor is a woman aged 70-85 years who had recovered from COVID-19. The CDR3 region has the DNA TGTGCCAGCAGCAAAGGAGACAGGGGGTACGAGCAGTACTTC. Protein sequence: CASSKGDRGYEQYF.